What follows is one T cell receptor beta chain and its context. This clonotype occurred a few times. No antigen is known for it. The record has no base qualities; no much larger clone is one base away. The library relied on PCR. The instrument given in TCRdb is Illumina HiSeq 2500. Unique molecular identifiers were incorporated into TCR beta cDNA libraries to reduce PCR and sequencing biases. Some 500,000 cDNA molecules were obtained for every 1 to 10 million input T cells, so each molecule roughly corresponded to one T cell. Patient libraries were prepared and sequenced with the same protocol used for the earlier healthy control dataset. Samples belonging to the same batch were prepared together, multiplexed and sequenced on a shared HiSeq lane. In the authors' own workflow: MIGEC was used to process the raw barcoded reads, and molecular identifier groups with only a single read were discarded before consensus assembly and CDR3 extraction. VDJtools was used for post-analysis of the clonotype tables, and diversity was normalized by down-sampling every dataset to the size of the smallest sample. To correct batch-related cross-sample contamination, repertoire overlap clustering matched CDR3 amino acid sequences but not nucleotide sequences. The public reads were quality trimmed at Q25 with fastp and then assembled into clones with MiXCR by TCRdb, keeping productive beta chains. All rows with the same CDR3 protein become a single entry with the most common DNA and genes. What appears here as the V and J calls and clone size reflects TCRdb's work, not the paper's. The sample profile shows a few hundred thousand distinct CDR3 sequences; roughly 36% of them were found once. Over 10% of the sample belongs to the ten largest clones.

This entry belongs to a study of post-analysis software for immune sequencing data (dated by TCRdb to 2014 to 2015). The study in broad terms: Disease courses on record covered relapsing-remitting, secondary progressive and progressive-relapsing multiple sclerosis, though some patients had no subtype annotation. The patient repertoires were compared against around 11 previously published healthy control repertoires obtained from donors aged about 6 to 26 years. A subset of samples was prepared in parallel using single-end sample barcoding, then pooled and co-amplified after Illumina adapter ligation.

The CDR3 contains 13 residues, cysteine and phenylalanine counted. Solely the CDR3 DNA is kept, with 39 bases framed from the first base. V loses 9 bases at its end and J loses 10 bases; junction bases beyond the gene matches: 6. From a lookup of the germline V gene, CDR1 and CDR2 are WSHSY and SAAADI. To demonstrate the VDJtools post-analysis software, the study profiled TCR beta repertoires from the peripheral blood of around 13 young patients with multiple sclerosis. The multiple sclerosis patients were children and adolescents ranging in age from roughly 6 to 15 years. Points the paper makes about the study in general: Compared with controls, multiple sclerosis patients had significantly lower normalized Chao1 diversity, a finding suggesting substantial peripheral T-cell clonal expansion. The multiple sclerosis patient group was slightly younger than the control group. Significantly higher frequencies in patients than in controls were found for roughly 5 TRBV segments, including TRBV5-6, TRBV5-1 and TRBV20-1. Strong co-clustering of samples prepared in the same batch was shown by direct clustering with F measure, prompting a batch-effect correction.

Rearrangement joined TRBV10-2 to TRBJ1-4; the central 12 bases match TRBD1. The origin of this receptor is a girl between 10 and 17 years old with multiple sclerosis. The specimen was blood. The nucleotide sequence reads as follows: TGCGCCAGTGCCGGGACAGGGGGCGGAAAACTGTTTTTT. This yields the protein CASAGTGGGKLFF.